These 10 T cell receptor beta chains were sequenced from one sample in a study of blood T cell repertoires in COVID-19 (dated by TCRdb to 2020 to 2022). Receptor amplification or capture employed the immunoSEQ multiplex PCR assay. TCRdb limited this immuneACCESS table to in-frame rearrangements with V and J called. A share of clones is missing; checked studies link under half to unresolved V genes, and the rest is unexplained. Here the sample has 210,000 or so clones; about 90% occur a single time. The ten largest make up roughly 2% of the sample. The sequencing sample was made of peripheral blood. The receptors were sampled from a woman aged 45 to 65 with acute or convalescent COVID-19.

The chain couples TRBV18 to TRBJ2-7, with 10 bases identical to TRBD2. Germline loops: CDR1 KGHSH, CDR2 LQKENI. CDR3 length: 16 residues. V shed 5 bases and J 2 bases; nucleotides not matched to a gene: 9. The CDR3 loop reads CASSMVAGGPPYEQYF. The CDR3 nucleotides are TGTGCCAGCTCAATGGTAGCGGGGGGACCTCCCTACGAGCAGTACTTC.

J is TRBJ2-5 and V is TRBV5-4; D gene unclear. Germline V gives CDR1 SGHNT, CDR2 YYREEE (reference sequence). This CDR3 comprises 12 residues. V gave up 4 bases and J gave up 5 bases, with 9 bases separating them. The DNA for the CDR3 is TGTGCCAGCAGCCATGAGAGGGAGACCCAGTACTTC. Translated: CASSHERETQYF. Complete variable domain (other parts from reference TRBV5-4 and TRBJ2-5): ETGVTQSPTHLIKTRGQQVTLRCSSQSGHNTVSWYQQALGQGPQFIFQYYREEENGRGNFPPRFSGLQFPNYSSELNVNALELDDSALYLCASSHERETQYFGPGTRLLVL.

A single count supports this clone. V and J are TRBV2 and TRBJ2-7; 7 bases map to TRBD1. The germline V gene encodes CDR1 SNHLY and CDR2 FYNNEI. Germline trimming cut 6 bases from V and 0 bases from J; bases unmatched to any gene: 5. The CDR3 is made up of 14 amino acids. CDR3 protein: CASRRAGGSYEQYF. CDR3 in DNA: TGTGCCAGCAGGAGGGCAGGGGGCTCCTACGAGCAGTACTTC.

In DNA form, the CDR3 reads TGTGCCAGCTCACCGGACAGACAGAACACTGAAGCTTTCTTT. Translation gives CASSPDRQNTEAFF. This rearrangement joins TRBV18 to TRBJ1-1; D perhaps matches TRBD1 (6 bases). The CDR3 totals 14 residues. Germline CDR1 and CDR2: KGHSH and LQKENI. Trimming left V 3 bases short and J 1 base short, with 9 bases between.

The rearrangement uses TRBV10-3 and TRBJ2-2; a weak D match, TRBD1 (6 bases). V lost 3 bases and J lost 5, with 13 bases in between. CDR3 length equals 15 residues. Per germline, CDR1 ENHRY and CDR2 SYGVKD. CDR3 region: CAISEQGPATGELFF. CDR3 DNA sequence: TGTGCCATCAGTGAACAGGGACCAGCTACCGGGGAGCTGTTTTTT.

The rearrangement links TRBV12-3 or TRBV12-4 to TRBJ2-2; the D is unclear. Trimming cost V 2 bases and J 6 bases, with 7 bases left between them. This CDR3 comprises 13 residues. CDR3 sequence reads: CASSLIVPGELFF. The DNA for the CDR3 is TGTGCCAGCAGTTTAATCGTTCCCGGGGAGCTGTTTTTT.

The genes are TRBV7-2 and TRBJ1-3, with 7 bases that match TRBD1. In germline, CDR1 is SGHTA, CDR2 FQGNSA. The CDR3 covers 15 residues. J was trimmed by 9 bases and V by 7 bases; bases with no gene match: 15. The DNA of the CDR3 is TGTGCCAGCAACCTAGGACAGGCCGAAGGGGGCACCATATATTTT. It specifies CASNLGQAEGGTIYF.

V gene TRBV5-1 combines with J gene TRBJ2-3; TRBD2 might be the D (6 bases). This CDR3 is 13 amino acids long. V lost 3 bases, J lost 6 bases, and 11 bases lay in between. Germline V gene sequence: CDR1 SGHRS, CDR2 YFSETQ. DNA for the CDR3: TGCGCCAGCAGCTCCCCGGGGGTTGATACGCAGTATTTT. It encodes CASSSPGVDTQYF.

The chain carries TRBV6-5 and TRBJ1-2, with D possibly TRBD1 on 5 matching bases. The CDR3 is 13 amino acids. V lost 6 bases and J 4 bases, leaving 12 bases between the germline ends. The germline gives CDR1 MNHEY, CDR2 SVGAGI. CDR3 protein: CASSTRDAYGYTF. The DNA for the CDR3 is TGTGCCAGCAGCACCAGGGATGCCTATGGCTACACCTTC.

The chain joins TRBV2 to TRBJ2-3, with D possibly TRBD2 on 5 matching bases. V was shortened by 2 bases and J by 5 bases, with 14 bases between the two germline ends. CDR3 length equals 15 residues. Germline CDR1 and CDR2: SNHLY and FYNNEI. The CDR3: CASSELGAGGDTQYF. In nucleotides, the CDR3 is TGTGCCAGCAGTGAATTGGGAGCAGGTGGAGATACGCAGTATTTT.